The clone carrying this T cell receptor (beta chain) occurred many times. Its antigen remains unknown. These data belong to a study of early T cells in non-severe SARS-CoV-2 infection. Whole-study context: The input, bulk RNA from unsorted whole blood, was sequenced, and chains were unpaired. Regarding the study as a whole: There was a bias toward anti-spike CD8 responses in VDJdb matching, which missed private and CD4 specificities.

The protocol attached unique molecular identifiers to individual cDNA molecules. TCRdb reprocessed the 5' RACE reads via MiXCR and lists one record per CDR3 protein. The data show 34,000 or so distinct CDR3 sequences, over 8.5% seen once. In germline, CDR1 is MNHEY, CDR2 SVGAGI. Trimming removed 7 bases from V and 7 bases from J, with 8 bases in between. This CDR3 is 12 amino acids long. The sample consisted of whole blood. This clonotype was obtained from an adult who was a healthcare worker with PCR-confirmed SARS-CoV-2 infection or an uninfected control (not recorded which). J is TRBJ1-6 and V is TRBV6-5; no firm D call. DNA of the CDR3: TGTGCCAGCAAGAGGGCCAATTCACCCCTCCACTTT. This codes for CASKRANSPLHF.